This T cell receptor (beta chain) was documented in a study of metastatic and nonmetastatic thyroid tumors. Study as a whole: Repertoires were compared across blood and tumor or nodule tissue from malignant and benign thyroid patients. Findings of the study overall: It was reported that TCR beta diversity was significantly higher in malignant thyroid tumors than benign nodules, in blood and tumor.

TCRdb recomputed clones from the PCR reads via MiXCR. The sample holds about 21,000 clones; approximately 20% are singletons and the top ten take around a fifth. Not a single patient had been given any form of treatment at any point before undergoing thyroid surgery. By frequency in the sample, this clone is medium-sized. The antigen remains undetermined. Sequencing was done on a sample of blood. The sequence came from a male donor with papillary thyroid cancer or a benign thyroid nodule (not recorded which). Some clones in this sample may be carry-over from other donors' samples.

CDR3 nucleotide sequence: TGTGCCTGGAGTGGGGGACCCGGGTTGGGCATGAACACTGAAGCTTTCTTT. This translates into CAWSGGPGLGMNTEAFF. The chain employs TRBV30 and TRBJ1-1; D possibly corresponds to TRBD1 (5 bases). V was pared by 1 base and J by 0 bases, with 18 bases between. The CDR3 has 17 amino acids. Looked up from germline, CDR1 is GTSNPN and CDR2 is SVGIG (reference sequence).